The clone carrying this TCR beta chain appeared a single time. Its specificity is not known. Germline CDR1 reads SNHLY; CDR2 reads FYNNEI. Trimming pared 3 bases from V and 6 bases from J, leaving 12 bases between. This CDR3 region has 14 residues. Treatment in this sample: 15 to 20 received Ad26.COV2.S at low or high dose, single or two shots; a few received placebo; per-sample allocation not given. The samples date from day 63 after the first vaccine or placebo injection. Aged 18-55 years, donor was enrolled in Boston in about 2020. This sample stems from a study of Ad26.COV2.S vaccination and SARS-CoV-2 variants. Study summary: A COV1001 Ad26.COV2.S trial-arm participant provided the sample. Ad26.COV2.S was injected intramuscularly once or twice, 56 days apart. Findings and limits, study-wide: Compared with placebo recipients, vaccine recipients had higher spike-specific TCR breadth.

The protocol was immunoSEQ multiplex PCR, while the TCRdb copy is restricted to in-frame clones and leaves out a portion. The sample carries about 680,000 clones, roughly 90% recorded once. This chain joins TRBV2 and TRBJ2-1, with D possibly TRBD2 on 6 matching bases. This specimen consisted of peripheral blood, obtained in a trial of Ad26.COV2.S vaccine versus placebo. The TCR sequence derives from a person aged 18-65 years who received the Ad26.COV2.S COVID-19 vaccine or a placebo. The CDR3 sequence is CASSEGGTGNEQFF. As DNA, the CDR3 is TGTGCCAGCAGTGAGGGCGGGACGGGCAATGAGCAGTTCTTC.